The 9 T cell receptor beta chains below all came from one sample that was sequenced in a study of graft-versus-host responses after intestinal transplantation. Repertoires were generated with immunoSEQ multiplex PCR, while TCRdb's copy carries only in-frame clones and drops some. The table includes about 3,000 clones, 31% detected once. The material sequenced was alloreactive CD4+ T cells from a mixed lymphocyte reaction culture, taken before transplantation. Subset described: CFSE-low proliferating T cells sorted from roughly 6-day pre-transplant mixed lymphocyte reaction (GvH or HvG direction). These receptors were obtained from a human patient who was an organ donor for intestinal transplantation.

This clone was observed a few times. The chain couples TRBV2 to TRBJ1-3; TRBD1 might be the D (5 bases). Trimming stripped 6 bases from V and 0 bases from J, with 12 bases between. Germline-derived CDR1 and CDR2 are SNHLY and FYNNEI. This CDR3 has 15 residues. The CDR3 nucleotides are TGTGCCAGCAGCCCGGACACCTTCTCTGGAAACACCATATATTTT. This encodes CASSPDTFSGNTIYF.

A few counts support this clone. The chain employs TRBV7-3 and TRBJ1-1; TRBD1 aligns across 9 bases. Germline V gene data show CDR1 as SGHTA and CDR2 as FQGTGA. The ends lost 5 bases at V and 3 bases at J; junction bases unmatched: 13. The CDR3 sequence is 17 residues long. CDR3 amino acids: CASSPGQGRIGDTEAFF. The CDR3 nucleotides read TGTGCCAGCAGCCCTGGACAGGGGCGGATAGGGGACACTGAAGCTTTCTTT.

This clone is classed as large. CDR3 region: CASSIRGQTNEKLFF. CDR3 sequence (DNA): TGTGCCAGCAGTATCAGGGGGCAAACTAATGAAAAACTGTTTTTT. This rearrangement joins TRBV6-1 to TRBJ1-4; 8 bases are shared with TRBD1. This CDR3 comprises 15 residues. The trim removed 5 bases at V and 1 base at J, leaving 3 bases unmatched. The germline V gene has CDR1 MNHNS and CDR2 SASEGT.

This sequence joins TRBV6-1 and TRBJ2-3; D may match TRBD1 or TRBD2 (5 bases each). The CDR3 runs to 13 residues. Germline loops: CDR1 MNHNS, CDR2 SASEGT. The V end lost 8 bases, the J end lost 4 bases, and 13 bases lay between the germline ends. The CDR3 coding sequence is TGTGCCAGCCCCCGGGACGGCCCAGATACGCAGTATTTT. Protein product: CASPRDGPDTQYF.

J is TRBJ2-5 and V is TRBV6-4; D gene uncertain. V lost 4 bases to trimming and J lost 1 base, with 16 bases between them. This CDR3 spans 16 amino acids. Per germline, CDR1 MRHNA and CDR2 SNTAGT. CDR3 region: CASSAWSHRAQETQYF. CDR3 sequence (DNA): TGTGCCAGCAGTGCCTGGTCCCACCGGGCCCAAGAGACCCAGTACTTC.

About this clone: One base separates it from a far larger clone, so it is likely a read error. This chain uses TRBV5-1 with TRBJ2-7; D not resolved. The CDR3 spans 13 residues. CDR1 SGHRS and CDR2 YFSETQ come from the germline V gene. DNA for the CDR3: TGCTCCAGCAGCTTGGTGAGAGAGTACGAGCAGTACTTC. Its protein is CSSSLVREYEQYF.

This clone was seen more than once but under ten times. The J gene is TRBJ2-7, the V gene TRBV7-6, with a tentative D call TRBD2 (5 bases). Between the trimmed V and J ends, which lost 3 bases and 6 bases, there was a span of 12 bases. The CDR3 is made up of 13 amino acids. Germline loops: CDR1 SGHVS, CDR2 FNYEAQ. DNA for the CDR3: TGTGCCAGCAGCTTTGCCCTTCTAGCCGAGCAGTACTTC. Protein: CASSFALLAEQYF.

The V gene is TRBV7-2, the J gene TRBJ2-2; unclear D gene. Trimming cost V 5 bases and J 3 bases, with 7 bases left between them. Germline V CDR1 and CDR2: SGHTA, FQGNSA. The CDR3 length is 13 residues. CDR3 protein: CASSPPHTGELFF. For the CDR3, the DNA is TGTGCCAGCAGCCCTCCCCACACCGGGGAGCTGTTTTTT.

This clone is termed large. The chain has TRBV18 and TRBJ1-1; D not certain. This CDR3 has 12 residues. The ends were cut back, 1 base at V and 7 bases at J, with 7 bases in the middle. CDR1 and CDR2 from the germline V gene are KGHSH and LQKENI. In DNA, the CDR3 is TGTGCCAGCTCACCACAGGGAATTGAAGCTTTCTTT. It encodes CASSPQGIEAFF.